The entry that follows covers one T cell receptor beta chain sequence. Original analysis: From reference gene primer amplification, estimates of nucleated cell counts were derived. Here immunoSEQ multiplex PCR was the method, and the copy in TCRdb shows in-frame clones only, minus some. V and J calls plus clone size are reproduced from that table; the DNA served to infer D and trimming. Of 150,000 to 250,000 clones in the sample, 84% are singletons; the top ten hold roughly 6.9%. Recruits, aged roughly 18 to 100 years, lived in 24 US areas. Participant reports of clinical history set cohort assignment. This sample stems from a study of blood T cell repertoires in COVID-19. About the study: Donors in the United States, Italy and Spain gave samples during acute or convalescent COVID-19.

Specimen: PBMCs or T cells enriched from blood (not recorded which). This receptor was taken from a man between 40 and 49 years old who had recovered from COVID-19.

CDR3 amino acids: CASSYSTDSANYGYTF. CDR3 in DNA: TGTGCCAGCAGTTACTCGACGGACAGTGCAAACTATGGCTACACCTTC. V is TRBV6-2 or TRBV6-3 and J is TRBJ1-2; TRBD1 is a possible D gene (6 bases). The CDR3 covers 16 residues. Germline CDR1 is MNHEY and CDR2 is SVGEGT. Trimming removed 0 bases at V and 2 bases at J, with 13 bases between.